The rows below give T cell receptor beta chains drawn from one sample of a study of Ad26.COV2.S vaccination and SARS-CoV-2 variants. The assay was immunoSEQ multiplex PCR, and TCRdb's table has in-frame clones only and misses some. This table has about 350,000 clones, 65% to 90% appearing once. This specimen consisted of peripheral blood, obtained in a trial of Ad26.COV2.S vaccine versus placebo. These receptors all come from a person between 18 and 65 years old who received the Ad26.COV2.S COVID-19 vaccine or a placebo. CDR3s include the opening cysteine and the closing phenylalanine or tryptophan. Fields, in order: J gene, D gene, clone size, V gene, CDR3 DNA, CDR3 protein. D genes are given only for firm matches. Some rows mark clone size as missing; the rest say once, few, many or name a class of expanded clone.

j_gene: TRBJ2-4; d_gene: -; abundance: -; v_gene: TRBV7-8; CDR3nt: TGTGCCAGCAGCTCAAACCGGGCCCCTTCCAAAAACATTCAGTACTTC; CDR3aa: CASSSNRAPSKNIQYF
j_gene: TRBJ2-5; d_gene: -; abundance: -; v_gene: TRBV6-5; CDR3nt: TGTGCCAGCAGTTCCGGGACTGGAGGACAGACCCAGTACTTC; CDR3aa: CASSSGTGGQTQYF
j_gene: TRBJ2-7; d_gene: TRBD2; abundance: few; v_gene: TRBV4-1; CDR3nt: TGCGCCAGCAGCCACCAGCAATCGGTCGCGGTAGCGGGCGAGCAGTACTTC; CDR3aa: CASSHQQSVAVAGEQYF
j_gene: TRBJ2-6; d_gene: -; abundance: -; v_gene: TRBV19; CDR3nt: TGTGCCAGTAGTATGCGGGGGGCCAACGTCCTGACTTTC; CDR3aa: CASSMRGANVLTF
j_gene: TRBJ2-7; d_gene: TRBD2; abundance: -; v_gene: TRBV27; CDR3nt: TGTGCCAGCAGTTGGCGGACTAGCGGGGCCACCTACGAGCAGTACTTC; CDR3aa: CASSWRTSGATYEQYF
j_gene: TRBJ2-1; d_gene: -; abundance: -; v_gene: TRBV7-9; CDR3nt: TGTGCCAGCAGCCCCGAAGAAGTCTACAATGAGCAGTTCTTC; CDR3aa: CASSPEEVYNEQFF
j_gene: TRBJ1-6; d_gene: TRBD1; abundance: once; v_gene: TRBV6-5; CDR3nt: TGTGCCAGCAGCCCGGAAGGGACAGGTCGGCCACCCCTCCACTTT; CDR3aa: CASSPEGTGRPPLHF
j_gene: TRBJ2-7; d_gene: -; abundance: -; v_gene: TRBV4-1; CDR3nt: TGCGCCAGCAGCCATATACCTTCCTACGAGCAGTACTTC; CDR3aa: CASSHIPSYEQYF
j_gene: TRBJ1-1; d_gene: -; abundance: -; v_gene: TRBV18; CDR3nt: TGTGCCAGCTCACCGAACGGGTTCGGGGGTGAAGCTTTCTTT; CDR3aa: CASSPNGFGGEAFF
j_gene: TRBJ1-2; d_gene: TRBD1; abundance: -; v_gene: TRBV6-5; CDR3nt: TGTGCCAGCAGTCAGGGACAGGGAAGCTATGGCTACACCTTC; CDR3aa: CASSQGQGSYGYTF
j_gene: TRBJ1-1; d_gene: -; abundance: -; v_gene: TRBV6-5; CDR3nt: TGTGCCAGCAGTTACGCGATGGACACTGAAGCTTTCTTT; CDR3aa: CASSYAMDTEAFF
j_gene: TRBJ1-1; d_gene: -; abundance: -; v_gene: TRBV7-2; CDR3nt: TGTGCCAGCAGCTTAGGATTGGTGTTTACTGAAGCTTTCTTT; CDR3aa: CASSLGLVFTEAFF
j_gene: TRBJ2-5; d_gene: -; abundance: -; v_gene: TRBV7-2; CDR3nt: TGTGCCAGCAGCTTAGGCGGACTGACGGGCCAGTACTTC; CDR3aa: CASSLGGLTGQYF
j_gene: TRBJ2-5; d_gene: TRBD2; abundance: -; v_gene: TRBV7-2; CDR3nt: TGTGCCAGCAGCTTATTAGCGGGACCTTTAGAGACCCAGTACTTC; CDR3aa: CASSLLAGPLETQYF
j_gene: TRBJ1-2; d_gene: -; abundance: -; v_gene: TRBV6-5; CDR3nt: TGTGCCAGCAGCCAAGGGGGGAGGAATGGCTACACCTTC; CDR3aa: CASSQGGRNGYTF
j_gene: TRBJ2-1; d_gene: TRBD1; abundance: -; v_gene: TRBV28; CDR3nt: TGTGCCAGCAGTTTGGACAGGGAGTCGAGTGAGCAGTTCTTC; CDR3aa: CASSLDRESSEQFF
j_gene: TRBJ1-1; d_gene: -; abundance: -; v_gene: TRBV7-3; CDR3nt: TGTGCCAGCAGCTTAAACACAGGGCGGAACACTGAAGCTTTCTTT; CDR3aa: CASSLNTGRNTEAFF
j_gene: TRBJ2-2; d_gene: -; abundance: -; v_gene: TRBV7-3; CDR3nt: TGTGCCAGCAGGCGTTCCCCGTCCGGGGAGCTGTTTTTT; CDR3aa: CASRRSPSGELFF
j_gene: TRBJ2-7; d_gene: TRBD2; abundance: -; v_gene: TRBV5-1; CDR3nt: TGCGCCAGCAGCTTAGCTAGCGGGAGATACGAGCAGTACTTC; CDR3aa: CASSLASGRYEQYF
j_gene: TRBJ2-5; d_gene: TRBD1; abundance: -; v_gene: TRBV19; CDR3nt: TGTGCCAGTAGTATATACAGGGGTGGGCAAGAGACCCAGTACTTC; CDR3aa: CASSIYRGGQETQYF
j_gene: TRBJ1-1; d_gene: TRBD1; abundance: -; v_gene: TRBV9; CDR3nt: TGTGCCAGCAGCGAAGGGGGCGCGTCCACTGAAGCTTTCTTT; CDR3aa: CASSEGGASTEAFF